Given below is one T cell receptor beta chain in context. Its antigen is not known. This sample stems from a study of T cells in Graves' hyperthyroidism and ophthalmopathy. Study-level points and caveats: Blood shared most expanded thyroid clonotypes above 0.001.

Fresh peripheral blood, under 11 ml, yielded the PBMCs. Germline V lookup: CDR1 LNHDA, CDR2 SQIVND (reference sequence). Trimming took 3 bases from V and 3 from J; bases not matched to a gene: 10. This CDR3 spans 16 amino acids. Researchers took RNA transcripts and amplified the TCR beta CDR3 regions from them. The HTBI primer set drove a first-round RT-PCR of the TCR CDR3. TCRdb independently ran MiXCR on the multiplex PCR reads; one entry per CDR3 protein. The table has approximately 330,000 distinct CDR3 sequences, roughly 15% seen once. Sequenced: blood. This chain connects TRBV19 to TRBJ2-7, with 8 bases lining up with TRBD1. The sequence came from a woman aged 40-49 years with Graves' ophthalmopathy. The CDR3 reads CASSILGTGDNYEQYF. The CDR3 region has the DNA TGTGCCAGTAGTATCCTCGGGACAGGCGACAACTACGAGCAGTACTTC.